A single sample gave rise to the 5 T cell receptor beta chains below, sequenced in a study of shared clonotypes between healthy human individuals. Sequencing was performed with immunoSEQ multiplex PCR; in TCRdb, only in-frame clones are kept and a portion is missing. Of about 2.4 million clones listed, around nine tenths are singletons. Sequenced input: naive CD4+ T cells sorted from blood. Subset given: CD45RA+ positively selected. These receptors were taken from a man aged 18 to 29 in good health.

The chain combines TRBV7-9 with TRBJ1-5; 7 bases line up with TRBD1. The CDR3 covers 17 residues. V was clipped by 6 bases and J by 3 bases; unmatched bases: 14. The germline CDR1 and CDR2 sequences are SEHNR and FQNEAQ (reference sequence). In DNA, the CDR3 is TGTGCCAGCAGTTGGGAGTCCGGGACAGCCTTCAATCAGCCCCAGCATTTT. This gives the protein CASSWESGTAFNQPQHF. The complete variable domain, with remaining parts taken from reference TRBV7-9 and TRBJ1-5, reads DTGVSQNPRHKITKRGQNVTFRCDPISEHNRLYWYRQTLGQGPEFLTYFQNEAQLEKSRLLSDRFSAERPKGSFSTLEIQRTEQGDSAMYLCASSWESGTAFNQPQHFGDGTRLSIL.

The V and J genes are TRBV4-3 and TRBJ2-1; no reliable D call. CDR3 length: 14 amino acids. V lost 6 bases and J 7 bases, leaving 16 bases between the germline ends. Germline CDR1 LGHNA, CDR2 YSLEER. CDR3: CASRGNSRANEQFF. CDR3 in DNA: TGCGCCAGCAGAGGAAACAGTCGCGCGAATGAGCAGTTCTTC.

The chain recombines TRBV30 with TRBJ2-5; TRBD1 aligns across 9 bases. The J call could be wrong; TRBJ2-7 is a better fit for the DNA end. Germline CDR1 reads GTSNPN; CDR2 reads SVGIG (reference sequence). The CDR3 is 15 residues long. The CDR3 DNA follows: TGTGCCTGGAGTGGCGGGACAGGGCCTGGGTACGAGCAGTACTTC. It specifies CAWSGGTGPGYEQYF.

The chain couples TRBV13 to TRBJ1-2; 10 bases match TRBD1. There are 19 residues in the CDR3. The V gene end was trimmed by 5 bases and the J gene end by 4 bases; junction bases not matched to a gene: 19. CDR1 is PRHDT and CDR2 is FYEKMQ in the germline V gene (reference sequence). The CDR3 region has the DNA TGTGCCAGCAGCGAACGACAGGGGGCTACCCTTTCCCCATTCTATGGCTACACCTTC. Protein product: CASSERQGATLSPFYGYTF.

The rearrangement uses TRBV2 and TRBJ2-5, with D perhaps matching TRBD2 (6 bases). Germline V lookup: CDR1 SNHLY, CDR2 FYNNEI. Trimming took 7 bases from V and 3 from J, leaving 9 bases between them. This CDR3 has 12 amino acids. The CDR3 loop reads CASTAGEETQYF. The CDR3 coding sequence is TGTGCCAGCACAGCGGGTGAAGAGACCCAGTACTTC.